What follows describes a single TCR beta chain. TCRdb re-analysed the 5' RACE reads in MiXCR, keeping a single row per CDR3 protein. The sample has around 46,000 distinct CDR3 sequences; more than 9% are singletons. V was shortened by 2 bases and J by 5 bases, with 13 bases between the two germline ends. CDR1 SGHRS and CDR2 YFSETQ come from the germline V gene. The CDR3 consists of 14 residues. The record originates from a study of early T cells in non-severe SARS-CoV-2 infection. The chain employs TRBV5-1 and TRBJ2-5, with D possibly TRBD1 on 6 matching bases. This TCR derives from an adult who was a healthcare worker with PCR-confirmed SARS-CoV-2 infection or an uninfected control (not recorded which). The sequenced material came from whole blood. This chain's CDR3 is CASSLRDISETQYF. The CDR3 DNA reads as TGCGCCAGCAGCTTACGGGACATCTCTGAGACCCAGTACTTC.